The 9 T cell receptor beta chains below all came from one sample that was sequenced in a study of blood T cell repertoires in COVID-19. Repertoires were generated with immunoSEQ multiplex PCR, while TCRdb's copy carries only in-frame clones and drops some. The sample carries roughly 230,000 clones, roughly 84% recorded once. Sequenced material: peripheral blood. The receptors here all came from a man in his forties with acute or convalescent COVID-19.

This clone has just one count. This sequence joins TRBV7-6 and TRBJ2-1; 8 bases line up with TRBD1. The CDR3 has 14 residues. The germline V gene encodes CDR1 SGHVS and CDR2 FNYEAQ. Trimming took 3 bases from V and 3 from J; bases not matched to a gene: 1. The CDR3 DNA reads as TGTGCCAGCAGCTTCGGGACAGGCTACAATGAGCAGTTCTTC. Its protein is CASSFGTGYNEQFF. Complete variable domain (other parts from reference TRBV7-6 and TRBJ2-1): GAGVSQSPRYKVTKRGQDVALRCDPISGHVSLYWYRQALGQGPEFLTYFNYEAQQDKSGLPNDRFSAERPEGSISTLTIQRTEQRDSAMYRCASSFGTGYNEQFFGPGTRLTVL.

The chain links TRBV5-1 to TRBJ2-2, with TRBD2 identical over 12 bases. This CDR3 comprises 17 residues. Trimming at V came to 4 bases and at J to 4 bases, leaving 8 bases not matched to a gene. Looked up from germline, CDR1 is SGHRS and CDR2 is YFSETQ. CDR3: CASSSLLAGGITGELFF. DNA for the CDR3: TGCGCCAGCAGCAGCCTACTAGCGGGAGGTATCACCGGGGAGCTGTTTTTT. The full variable domain, with the rest looked up from reference TRBV5-1 and TRBJ2-2, is KAGVTQTPRYLIKTRGQQVTLSCSPISGHRSVSWYQQTPGQGLQFLFEYFSETQRNKGNFPGRFSGRQFSNSRSEMNVSTLELGDSALYLCASSSLLAGGITGELFFGEGSRLTVL.

The chain uses TRBV15 and TRBJ2-2, with 7 bases aligning to TRBD1. Germline lookup yields CDR1 LNHNV and CDR2 YYDKDF (reference sequence). The J segment lost 6 bases and the V segment lost 4 bases, leaving 5 bases of the junction unmatched. CDR3 size: 14 residues. The CDR3 here is CATSKRQGPGELFF. The CDR3 nucleotides read TGTGCCACCAGCAAAAGACAGGGCCCCGGGGAGCTGTTTTTT.

V is TRBV7-9 and J is TRBJ1-2; 10 bases line up with TRBD1. CDR1 is SEHNR, CDR2 FQNEAQ, per germline (reference sequence). There are 15 residues in the CDR3. V lost 5 bases to trimming and J lost 2 bases; unmatched junction nucleotides: 5. The CDR3 reads CASSPRQGANYGYTF. In DNA, the CDR3 is TGTGCCAGCAGCCCCAGACAGGGGGCGAACTATGGCTACACCTTC.

The V and J genes are TRBV7-9 and TRBJ1-2; D might be TRBD1 (5 bases). Germline-derived CDR1 and CDR2 are SEHNR and FQNEAQ (reference sequence). The CDR3 has 14 residues. Deletions cut 6 bases from V and 0 bases from J, with 11 bases between. The CDR3 is CASSLRASNYGYTF. The CDR3 DNA follows: TGTGCCAGCAGTCTCAGGGCCTCTAACTATGGCTACACCTTC.

The chain combines TRBV19 with TRBJ2-1; possibly TRBD1 for D (6 bases). CDR1 LNHDA and CDR2 SQIVND come from the germline V gene (reference sequence). Trimming cost V 10 bases and J 6 bases, with 16 bases left between them. The CDR3 is 13 residues long. The CDR3 coding sequence is TGTGCCACCCACCGAGGGGGTATCAATGAGCAGTTCTTC. Translation gives CATHRGGINEQFF. The full variable domain, rest sourced from reference TRBV19 and TRBJ2-1, is DGGITQSPKYLFRKEGQNVTLSCEQNLNHDAMYWYRQDPGQGLRLIYYSQIVNDFQKGDIAEGYSVSREKKESFPLTVTSAQKNPTAFYLCATHRGGINEQFFGPGTRLTVL.

V is TRBV18 and J is TRBJ1-6; no reliable D call. The V gene's germline CDR1 is KGHSH and CDR2 LQKENI. CDR3 length equals 14 residues. V lost 0 bases to trimming and J lost 9 bases, with 9 bases between them. The CDR3 loop reads CASSPPVGGSPLHF. The CDR3, as DNA: TGTGCCAGCTCACCACCGGTCGGTGGTTCACCCCTCCACTTT. Together with reference TRBV18 and TRBJ1-6, the CDR3 gives the full variable domain: NAGVMQNPRHLVRRRGQEARLRCSPMKGHSHVYWYRQLPEEGLKFMVYLQKENIIDESGMPKERFSAEFPKEGPSILRIQQVVRGDSAAYFCASSPPVGGSPLHFGNGTRLTVT.

V gene TRBV18 combines with J gene TRBJ1-6; 7 bases match TRBD1. The CDR3 spans 16 residues. Germline lookup yields CDR1 KGHSH and CDR2 LQKENI. Germline trimming cut 4 bases from V and 4 bases from J; bases unmatched to any gene: 7. CDR3 protein: CASSLPGQRYNSPLHF. DNA of the CDR3: TGTGCCAGCTCACTTCCGGGACAGCGGTATAATTCACCCCTCCACTTT.

The chain joins TRBV5-5 to TRBJ1-5, with D possibly matching TRBD1 (5 bases). Trimming shortened V by 4 bases and J by 2 bases, and 10 bases separated the two germline ends. Germline assignment: CDR1 SGHKS and CDR2 YYEKEE (reference sequence). This CDR3 has 14 residues. CDR3 nucleotides: TGTGCCAGCAGCCCAGGGTTTGGCAATCAGCCCCAGCATTTT. This translates into CASSPGFGNQPQHF.